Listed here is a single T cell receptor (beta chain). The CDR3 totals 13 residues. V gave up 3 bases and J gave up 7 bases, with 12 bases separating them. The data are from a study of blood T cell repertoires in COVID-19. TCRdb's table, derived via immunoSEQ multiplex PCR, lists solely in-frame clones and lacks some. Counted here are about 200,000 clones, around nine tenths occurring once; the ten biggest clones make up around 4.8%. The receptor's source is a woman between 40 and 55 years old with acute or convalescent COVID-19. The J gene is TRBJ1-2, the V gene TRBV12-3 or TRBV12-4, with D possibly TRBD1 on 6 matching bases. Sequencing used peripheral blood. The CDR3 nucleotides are TGTGCCAGCAGTTTGGAGGCAGGGGCTGGCTACACCTTC. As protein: CASSLEAGAGYTF.